This T cell receptor (beta chain) was sequenced for a study of cytomegalovirus exposure and HLA in healthy donors. The PCR made use of 60 Vbeta and 13 Jbeta primers. TCRdb's table, derived via immunoSEQ multiplex PCR, lists solely in-frame clones and lacks some. The data contain 200,000 to 250,000 clones, about 70% of them singletons. The receptor's source is a woman in her twenties or thirties in good health and CMV-seronegative. Sequencing input: PBMCs.

CDR3 in DNA: TGCGCCAGCAGTGAGTCGACTAGCGGGGGCTACGAGCAGTACTTC. This codes for CASSESTSGGYEQYF. The chain uses TRBV10-2 and TRBJ2-7; 12 nucleotides line up with TRBD2. V dropped 0 bases and J dropped 3; count of bases not matched to a gene: 0. The CDR3 runs 15 residues. Germline CDR1 is WSHSY and CDR2 is SAAADI.